The TCR beta chain under discussion was sequenced for a study of early T cells in non-severe SARS-CoV-2 infection. Whole-study context: Chains from this unsorted whole-blood bulk RNA could not be paired.

Details on this clonotype: What it binds is unknown.

The CDR3 has 12 amino acids. The germline V gene encodes CDR1 MDHEN and CDR2 SYDVKM. V was cut by 7 bases and J by 3 bases, with 8 bases left in between. Study-wide findings and caveats: Anti-spike CD8 responses were favored in VDJdb matching, and private and CD4 specificities were missed.

Unique molecular identifiers tagged individual cDNA molecules. TCRdb processed the 5' RACE reads anew with MiXCR; each CDR3 protein has one entry. The sample records 50,000 or so distinct CDR3 sequences, about 16% being singletons. This chain joins TRBV28 and TRBJ2-3; no reliable D call. The sequencing used whole blood, collected at baseline. This clonotype was sampled from an adult who was a healthcare worker with PCR-confirmed SARS-CoV-2 infection or an uninfected control (not recorded which). CDR3 bases: TGTGCCAGCATCGGCTTAACAGATACGCAGTATTTT. Its translation: CASIGLTDTQYF.